This T cell receptor beta chain is drawn from a study of CD8+CD57+ T cells in acquired aplastic anemia. Whole-study context: DNA per sorted CD4+ or CD8+ sample ranged roughly 0.19 to 30 ug, averaging around 3.1 ug.

On this clonotype: What it recognizes is unknown.

Genomic DNA acted as the template from which TCR beta VDJ combination and CDR3 sequence profiling were carried out. TCRdb ran MiXCR on the reads and lists one entry per CDR3 protein. The data contain hundreds of thousands of distinct CDR3 sequences, roughly half of them singletons. Study-level points and caveats: About 30 CD8+ CDR3 sequences occurred in both the patients and the controls. Controls did not differ significantly from patients in CD8+ Simpson's diversity.

The material sequenced was sorted CD4+, CD8+, or CD8+CD57+ T cells (not recorded which) from PBMCs. This sequence was found in a human donor with severe aplastic anemia or a healthy control (not recorded which).

For the CDR3, the DNA is TGTGCCAGCTCAGACCGACCTTATAATGAAAAACTGTTTTTT. Protein product: CASSDRPYNEKLFF. The rearrangement links TRBV25-1 to TRBJ1-4, with unresolved D. The CDR3 spans 14 residues. Germline loops: CDR1 MGHDK, CDR2 SYGVNS. Trimming stripped 8 bases from V and 4 bases from J, with 14 bases between.